One and the same sample provided the 26 T cell receptor beta chains below, sequenced in a study of early stage breast cancer tumors. Only in-frame clones appear in the TCRdb table, and some are missing; sequencing was by immunoSEQ multiplex PCR. Of about 38,000 clones listed, over 70% were seen once; the top ten hold over 6%. The specimen sequenced was blood. The source of these receptors is a person in their 60s with breast cancer.

The chain recombines TRBV11-3 with TRBJ2-3; D not certain. Trimming removed 0 bases at V and 0 bases at J, with 7 bases between. CDR3 length: 15 amino acids. Per the germline V gene, CDR1 is SGHNT and CDR2 is YENEEA. CDR3 sequence reads: CASSLEGKSTDTQYF. CDR3 sequence (DNA): TGTGCCAGCAGCTTAGAAGGGAAGAGCACAGATACGCAGTATTTT.

This clone was observed a single time. This chain links TRBV6-6 with TRBJ1-3, with a possible D match to TRBD1 (6 bases). V gave up 7 bases and J gave up 5 bases, with 15 bases separating them. CDR1 is MNHNY and CDR2 is SVGAGI in the germline V gene (reference sequence). The CDR3 runs to 14 residues. The CDR3 region is CASTPSQGRNTIYF. Here the CDR3 DNA reads TGTGCCAGCACACCCAGTCAGGGGAGAAACACCATATATTTT.

The chain has TRBV7-6 and TRBJ2-7, with 12 bases fitting TRBD2. The CDR3 extends over 15 amino acids. Germline V gene data show CDR1 as SGHVS and CDR2 as FNYEAQ. V trimming: 2 bases; J trimming: 5 bases; junction bases outside the gene matches: 4. The CDR3 loop is CASSLSSGRVHEQYF. CDR3 DNA: TGTGCCAGCAGCTTATCTAGCGGGAGGGTCCACGAGCAGTACTTC. The full variable domain, completed using reference TRBV7-6 and TRBJ2-7, is GAGVSQSPRYKVTKRGQDVALRCDPISGHVSLYWYRQALGQGPEFLTYFNYEAQQDKSGLPNDRFSAERPEGSISTLTIQRTEQRDSAMYRCASSLSSGRVHEQYFGPGTRLTVT.

CDR3 loop: CASSPGQGSSYEQYF. CDR3 bases: TGTGCCAGCTCTCCCGGACAGGGGAGCTCCTACGAGCAGTACTTC. The chain recombines TRBV18 with TRBJ2-7; 9 nucleotides line up with TRBD1. Germline assignment: CDR1 KGHSH and CDR2 LQKENI. This CDR3 spans 15 amino acids. The trim removed 6 bases at V and 0 bases at J, leaving 6 bases unmatched.

The chain employs TRBV15 and TRBJ1-1; 7 positions agree with TRBD1. This CDR3 has 15 amino acids. Germline V gene sequence: CDR1 LNHNV, CDR2 YYDKDF (reference sequence). V lost 0 bases, J lost 1 base, and 2 bases stayed unmatched. The CDR3 region has the DNA TGTGCCACCAGCAGAGAGGGACAGAAGAACACTGAAGCTTTCTTT. Protein product: CATSREGQKNTEAFF.

The genes are TRBV5-1 and TRBJ1-2, with unresolved D. V lost 0 bases to trimming and J lost 8 bases, with 5 bases between them. Germline V CDR1 and CDR2: SGHRS, YFSETQ. CDR3 length: 11 residues. The CDR3 DNA reads TGCGCCAGCAGCTTGGGAGAAGGCTACACCTTC. Translation gives CASSLGEGYTF. Using reference TRBV5-1 and TRBJ1-2 for the parts outside the CDR3, the full variable domain is KAGVTQTPRYLIKTRGQQVTLSCSPISGHRSVSWYQQTPGQGLQFLFEYFSETQRNKGNFPGRFSGRQFSNSRSEMNVSTLELGDSALYLCASSLGEGYTFGSGTRLTVV.

This clone occurred a few times. For the CDR3, the DNA is TGTGCCAGCAGCTTACGCGTTGACACTGAAGCTTTCTTT. Protein: CASSLRVDTEAFF. The chain carries TRBV7-9 and TRBJ1-1; D ambiguous. V was trimmed by 2 bases and J by 3 bases, leaving 7 bases between them. CDR1 is SEHNR, CDR2 FQNEAQ, per germline (reference sequence). The CDR3 extends over 13 amino acids.

The chain recombines TRBV9 with TRBJ2-5; a weak D match, TRBD1 (6 bases). CDR3 size: 15 residues. The germline V gene encodes CDR1 SGDLS and CDR2 YYNGEE. Between the trimmed V and J ends, which lost 0 bases and 3 bases, there was a span of 12 bases. CDR3: CASSVGQGREETQYF. The CDR3 nucleotides are TGTGCCAGCAGCGTAGGGCAGGGGCGGGAAGAGACCCAGTACTTC.

This rearrangement joins TRBV5-4 to TRBJ2-1; D is ambiguous. The V end was cut by 0 bases, the J end by 10 bases, with 5 bases between. Germline CDR1 and CDR2: SGHNT and YYREEE (reference sequence). CDR3 length: 11 residues. CDR3 nucleotide sequence: TGTGCCAGCAGCTTGGCCTCCGAGCAGTTCTTC. It yields the protein CASSLASEQFF.

V gene TRBV5-6 combines with J gene TRBJ1-4; D not certain. Germline values: CDR1 SGHDT, CDR2 YYEEEE. The V and J ends lost 4 bases and 7 bases respectively, with 17 bases between them. The CDR3 length is 15 residues. For the CDR3, the DNA is TGTGCCAGCAGCCGAGGGCCTCGGTCCGGTGAAAAACTGTTTTTT. Translating gives CASSRGPRSGEKLFF. The complete variable domain, with remaining parts taken from reference TRBV5-6 and TRBJ1-4, reads DAGVTQSPTHLIKTRGQQVTLRCSPKSGHDTVSWYQQALGQGPQFIFQYYEEEERQRGNFPDRFSGHQFPNYSSELNVNALLLGDSALYLCASSRGPRSGEKLFFGSGTQLSVL.

V and J are TRBV27 and TRBJ2-3; D uncertain. This CDR3 has 13 residues. Germline assignment: CDR1 MNHEY and CDR2 SMNVEV (reference sequence). Between the trimmed V and J ends, which lost 8 bases and 1 base, there was a span of 10 bases. The CDR3 DNA follows: TGTGCCAGCCGGCCAACTGGCACAGATACGCAGTATTTT. Residues: CASRPTGTDTQYF.

This chain joins TRBV19 and TRBJ2-7, with 11 bases that match TRBD2. Germline CDR1 is LNHDA and CDR2 is SQIVND (reference sequence). The CDR3 consists of 16 residues. V lost 5 bases and J lost 3; bases outside the gene matches: 9. The CDR3 DNA sequence: TGTGCCAGTAGTGGTATAGCGGGGGGGCCCTACTACGAGCAGTACTTC. Translating it yields CASSGIAGGPYYEQYF.

This rearrangement joins TRBV10-3 to TRBJ2-1; 12 bases match TRBD2. The trim removed 6 bases at V and 3 bases at J, leaving 6 bases unmatched. The CDR3 is 16 amino acids. CDR1 is ENHRY and CDR2 is SYGVKD in the germline V gene. The CDR3 loop is CAISTPGLAGYNEQFF. CDR3 nucleotides: TGTGCCATCAGCACACCGGGACTAGCGGGCTACAATGAGCAGTTCTTC.

The chain links TRBV27 to TRBJ1-2, with D possibly matching TRBD1 (6 bases). This CDR3 has 16 residues. V lost 4 bases, J lost 5 bases, and 20 bases lay in between. Germline CDR1 MNHEY, CDR2 SMNVEV (reference sequence). This CDR3 is CASSSARQGRFYGYTF. The CDR3 DNA is TGTGCCAGCAGTTCGGCTCGGCAGGGGCGTTTTTATGGCTACACCTTC.

Here the CDR3 reads CASSPSQGARYEQYF. CDR3 nucleotide sequence: TGTGCCAGCAGCCCTAGCCAGGGGGCTAGGTACGAGCAGTACTTC. The V call is TRBV7-2, the J call TRBJ2-7, with 8 bases lining up with TRBD1. The CDR3 totals 15 residues. The germline CDR1 and CDR2 sequences are SGHTA and FQGNSA. V lost 5 bases to trimming and J lost 4 bases; unmatched junction nucleotides: 10.

V gene TRBV11-2 combines with J gene TRBJ2-1, with 14 bases fitting TRBD2. Germline V gene data show CDR1 as SGHAT and CDR2 as FQNNGV. Trimming removed 5 bases from V and 9 bases from J; junction bases left unmatched: 9. CDR3 length equals 16 residues. This chain's CDR3 is CASSGKGLAGEVEQFF. The CDR3 DNA is TGTGCCAGCAGCGGAAAGGGACTAGCGGGAGAGGTTGAGCAGTTCTTC.

This clone was found a few times. V usage is TRBV5-1 and J usage is TRBJ1-1; the match to TRBD1 covers 7 bases. After removal of 7 bases from V and 1 base from J, the junction contained 7 bases not matched to a gene. The CDR3 totals 14 residues. Germline V gene lookup returns CDR1 SGHRS and CDR2 YFSETQ. The CDR3 sequence is CASVRGTGNTEAFF. The CDR3 coding sequence is TGCGCCAGCGTCAGGGGGACGGGGAACACTGAAGCTTTCTTT.

This chain joins TRBV7-9 and TRBJ2-5; a possible D gene is TRBD2 (6 bases). This CDR3 region has 14 residues. V lost 5 bases and J 5 bases, leaving 15 bases between the germline ends. CDR1 SEHNR and CDR2 FQNEAQ come from the germline V gene (reference sequence). CDR3 nucleotides: TGTGCCAGCAGCCCACTAAAAGGAGGGGAGACCCAGTACTTC. Its protein is CASSPLKGGETQYF.

This clone was picked up one time. Other DNA sequences in this specimen translate into the identical CDR3. The chain has TRBV13 and TRBJ1-2; D might be TRBD1 (6 bases). The CDR3 covers 15 residues. V shed 5 bases and J shed 2 bases, with 15 bases lying between them. Germline V lookup: CDR1 PRHDT, CDR2 FYEKMQ (reference sequence). In nucleotides, the CDR3 is TGTGCCAGCAGCCCCCGGACAGATCTAAACTATGGCTACACCTTC. Its protein is CASSPRTDLNYGYTF. The entire variable domain, with the rest obtained from reference TRBV13 and TRBJ1-2, is as follows: AAGVIQSPRHLIKEKRETATLKCYPIPRHDTVYWYQQGPGQDPQFLISFYEKMQSDKGSIPDRFSAQQFSDYHSELNMSSLELGDSALYFCASSPRTDLNYGYTFGSGTRLTVV.

The rearrangement links TRBV10-3 to TRBJ1-2; possible D gene TRBD1, 5 bases. There are 12 residues in the CDR3. The V and J ends lost 11 bases and 3 bases respectively, with 13 bases between them. Germline V gene sequence: CDR1 ENHRY, CDR2 SYGVKD. In DNA, the CDR3 is TGTGCCGTCCGGGGCCGCGACTATGGCTACACCTTC. Protein sequence: CAVRGRDYGYTF.

In DNA form, the CDR3 reads TGCGCCAGCAGCCCGACAGGGGGCGCGGAGACCCAGTACTTC. This codes for CASSPTGGAETQYF. The V call is TRBV5-1, the J call TRBJ2-5; 10 positions agree with TRBD1. CDR1 is SGHRS, CDR2 YFSETQ, per germline. The CDR3 is 14 residues long. V was clipped by 4 bases and J by 5 bases; unmatched bases: 5.

This rearrangement joins TRBV25-1 to TRBJ2-3, with a tentative D call TRBD2 (6 bases). The CDR3 extends over 16 amino acids. CDR1 and CDR2 from the germline V gene are MGHDK and SYGVNS. V lost 1 base, J lost 3 bases, and 14 bases lay in between. CDR3 sequence reads: CASSEWALAETDTQYF. The CDR3 DNA sequence: TGTGCCAGCAGTGAATGGGCACTAGCTGAGACAGATACGCAGTATTTT. Full variable domain (outside the CDR3, taken from reference TRBV25-1 and TRBJ2-3): EADIYQTPRYLVIGTGKKITLECSQTMGHDKMYWYQQDPGMELHLIHYSYGVNSTEKGDLSSESTVSRIRTEHFPLTLESARPSHTSQYLCASSEWALAETDTQYFGPGTRLTVL.

V usage is TRBV4-1 and J usage is TRBJ2-5, with D possibly being TRBD2 (6 bases). Trimming removed 0 bases at V and 4 bases at J, with 9 bases between. The CDR3 has 14 residues. Germline CDR1 is MGHRA and CDR2 is YSYEKL. CDR3 protein: CASSQDRRGETQYF. As DNA, the CDR3 is TGCGCCAGCAGCCAAGATAGGAGGGGAGAGACCCAGTACTTC.

DNA of the CDR3: TGTGCCAGCGGGACAGGGAGGAATCAGCCCCAGCATTTT. This encodes CASGTGRNQPQHF. The chain recombines TRBV6-6 with TRBJ1-5, with TRBD1 matching over 9 bases. The V and J ends lost 8 bases and 4 bases, in that order; junction bases with no gene match: 3. The germline V gene encodes CDR1 MNHNY and CDR2 SVGAGI (reference sequence). The CDR3 consists of 13 residues.

Written as DNA, the CDR3 is TGTGCCAGCAGTGCTCAGAGCTCCTATAATTCACCCCTCCACTTT. Residues: CASSAQSSYNSPLHF. The chain links TRBV6-1 to TRBJ1-6; D call uncertain. Germline loops: CDR1 MNHNS, CDR2 SASEGT. The CDR3 spans 15 residues. Trimming cost V 4 bases and J 0 bases, with 7 bases left between them.

The chain uses TRBV27 and TRBJ1-1, with 9 positions matching TRBD1. With V trimmed by 6 bases and J by 5 bases, 4 bases remained unmatched. Per germline, CDR1 MNHEY and CDR2 SMNVEV (reference sequence). CDR3 length: 13 residues. CDR3 coding DNA: TGTGCCAGCAGCACAGGGGGCCGTACTGAAGCTTTCTTT. As protein: CASSTGGRTEAFF.